The source of this TCR beta chain is a study of shared T cell receptors in the human thymus. The protocol was immunoSEQ multiplex PCR, while the TCRdb copy is restricted to in-frame clones and leaves out a portion. The sample consists of roughly 700,000 clones, approximately 90% of them appearing once. The germline gives CDR1 LGHNA, CDR2 YNFKEQ. Trimming left V 0 bases short and J 3 bases short, with 12 bases between. The CDR3 contains 15 residues. A further study also used this sample, focusing on human thymus T cells. That work adds: Healthy Finnish infants undergoing corrective surgery for congenital heart defects were the donors. Corrective cardiac surgery supplied the resected thymus tissue. Biased V and J segment usage appeared in thymus and peripheral blood. Among unrelated individuals, related research reported thymic repertoires that overlapped highly.

Sample: thymocytes. The chain employs TRBV4-2 and TRBJ2-7; possible D gene TRBD1, 6 bases. This receptor was taken from a boy under two years old with a congenital heart defect. The CDR3 loop reads CASSQDRAGDYEQYF. The DNA for the CDR3 is TGTGCCAGCAGCCAAGATCGGGCAGGGGACTACGAGCAGTACTTC.